This T cell receptor beta chain comes out of a study of shared clonotypes between healthy human individuals. This CDR3 region has 18 residues. With V trimmed by 0 bases and J by 6 bases, 10 bases remained unmatched. Germline-derived CDR1 and CDR2 are SGHRS and YFSETQ. As processed by the authors: Owing to the provision of junction-only sequences devoid of quality scores by immunoSEQ, filtering differed. Only in-frame clones appear in the TCRdb table, and some are missing; sequencing was by immunoSEQ multiplex PCR. The V and J calls and clone size come from that table; D and trimming were worked out from the DNA. This sample has about 1.5 million clones, with 96% found just once. A remark on this clone: Its antigen remains unidentified.

Overall study results and limits: Clonotypes shared by all four donors outscored non-shared clonotypes in generation probability. Memory subsets generally showed smaller estimated richness than naive subsets did.

Sequencing input: naive CD4+ T cells sorted from blood. The subset is: CD45RA+ positively selected. This clonotype was obtained from a man younger than 45 in good health. The chain joins TRBV5-1 to TRBJ2-3; TRBD2 matches at 13 bases. The CDR3 sequence: CASSLGLAGGPVSDTQYF. The CDR3 DNA sequence: TGCGCCAGCAGCTTGGGACTAGCGGGAGGTCCAGTAAGCGATACGCAGTATTTT.